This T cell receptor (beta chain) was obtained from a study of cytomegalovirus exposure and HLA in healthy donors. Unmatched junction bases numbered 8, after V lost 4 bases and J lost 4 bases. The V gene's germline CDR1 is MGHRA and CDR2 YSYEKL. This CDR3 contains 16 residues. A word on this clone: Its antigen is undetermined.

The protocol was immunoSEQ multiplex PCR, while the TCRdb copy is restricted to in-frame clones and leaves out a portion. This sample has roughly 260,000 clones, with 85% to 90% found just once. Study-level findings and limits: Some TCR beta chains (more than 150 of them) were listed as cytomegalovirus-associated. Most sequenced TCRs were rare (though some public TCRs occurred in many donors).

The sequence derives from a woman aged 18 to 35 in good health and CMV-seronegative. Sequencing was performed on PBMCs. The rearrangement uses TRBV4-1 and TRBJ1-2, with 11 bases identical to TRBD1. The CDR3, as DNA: TGCGCCAGCAGCCGGGACAGGGGGGGTCCCTCCTATGGCTACACCTTC. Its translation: CASSRDRGGPSYGYTF.